This T cell receptor beta chain was documented in a study of cytomegalovirus exposure and HLA in healthy donors. This clone was seen only once. The PCR made use of 60 Vbeta and 13 Jbeta primers. Assay used: immunoSEQ multiplex PCR; TCRdb lists only in-frame clones, some missing. The sample includes some 140,000 clones, more than 60% seen only once; the top ten take approximately 10%. The length of the CDR3 is 15 residues. Per germline, CDR1 MNHEY and CDR2 SVGAGI. The ends lost 4 bases at V and 5 bases at J; junction bases unmatched: 9. The receptor comes from a woman aged 50 to 65 in good health and CMV-seropositive. V is TRBV6-5 and J is TRBJ1-1, with 8 bases that match TRBD1. Source material: PBMCs. The CDR3, as DNA: TGTGCCAGCAGTTCCGGCGACAGGGGCCGGACTGAAGCTTTCTTT. Its protein is CASSSGDRGRTEAFF.